This T cell receptor beta chain appears in the sequencing data of a study of shared clonotypes between healthy human individuals (dated by TCRdb to 2018 to 2021). Regarding the complete study: The cohort comprised two women and three men aged 18 to 49 years. Blood TCR repertoires of a handful of healthy adults were deeply sequenced to estimate repertoire size and the extent of clonotype sharing between individuals. To increase sequencing depth and limit assay-specific biases, TCR repertoire library preparation and sequencing were carried out by different laboratories using diverse techniques. Each donor's leukapheresis produced roughly between about 0.8 and 10 billion PBMCs. Broader findings and caveats from the paper: The small number of donors limited the genetic and exposure-history diversity represented. Sampling was restricted to blood, and TCR repertoires in tissues likely differ from the TCR repertoires found in blood. Pairwise subsampling led to the expectation that sequencing depth would affect the degree of clonotype sharing among donors.

The V end loses 0 bases and the J end loses 3 bases, and a stretch of 15 bases separates them. The CDR3 runs 16 amino acids, cysteine and phenylalanine included. Left in the record is the CDR3 DNA by itself, 48 bases read in frame from the first base. From a lookup of the germline V gene, CDR1 and CDR2 are LGHNA and YNFKEQ. TCR CDR3 regions were amplified from genomic DNA by multiplex PCR using the deep immunoSEQ assay. For each cell subset, the extracted genomic DNA was distributed evenly across all wells of several immunoSEQ 96-well plates, and each plate served as one replicate. For unsorted PBMC, roughly 330 ng of genomic DNA, equivalent to around 30,000 T cell genomes, went into each replicate PCR. Genomic DNA from unsorted PBMC was sequenced over ten immunoSEQ deep assay plates. Purified libraries were measured with a Qubit 3.0 fluorometer, size-checked on a Bioanalyzer 2100, and measured again with the KAPA Library Quantification kit. Each immunoSEQ 96-well plate was sequenced on its own single-read 150-cycle Illumina NextSeq 550 flow cell. The authors' pipeline ran thus. Because the immunoSEQ output held only junctional sequences and lacked quality scores, the filtering could not match the filtering applied to full-length reads. Sequences were annotated with PyIR, a Python wrapper for IgBLAST v1.9, and V/J genes and CDR3 were assigned using IMGT germline references. Reads with weak V/J assignments (E-value above 1e-6), missing CDR3, stop codons, out-of-frame junctions, or ambiguous translated residues were removed. V3J clonotypes were defined as sequences sharing an identical inferred V gene, J gene, and CDR3 amino acid sequence. The percentage overlap between two repertoires was calculated by dividing the number of shared unique clonotypes by the size of the smaller repertoire. RTK rarefaction, the Chao1 estimator, and Recon v2.1 estimates of unobserved clonotypes were used to assess repertoire richness. The table comes from immuneACCESS by way of TCRdb, which keeps in-frame sequences with V and J called. Part of the clones is missing from these tables; in studies checked, under half for an unresolved V gene and the rest for unknown reasons. The V and J calls and clone size come from that table; D and trimming were worked out from the DNA. Counted in this sample were fewer than 600,000 clones; more than 75% of them appeared once. The leading ten clones occupy 13% of the sample.

The donors were healthy, HIV-negative adults with no recently reported acute infections or vaccinations. Every donor was a Caucasian adult residing in Nashville, Tennessee, USA. For unsorted samples, about 90 million PBMCs were counted, and genomic DNA was extracted using the QIAamp DNA Blood Mini kit. Blood was collected by leukapheresis, and PBMCs were isolated by Ficoll-Histopaque density gradient centrifugation and then cryopreserved in liquid nitrogen vapor phase. As concerns this clone: No cognate antigen has been identified for it. It has no much larger one-base neighbor in the sample; base qualities were not kept.

The receptor was isolated from a middle-aged woman in good health. Some clones in this sample may be carry-over from other donors' samples. The sequenced sample consisted of PBMCs. Recombination connected TRBV4-2 to TRBJ2-7, with a weak D call of TRBD1 (5 bases match). The CDR3 protein: CASSQDAGKGHYEQYF. The sequenced DNA is TGTGCCAGCAGCCAAGATGCAGGGAAAGGGCACTACGAGCAGTACTTC.